The sample holds one count of the clone carrying this T cell receptor (beta chain). The CDR3 runs 14 residues. The germline V gene encodes CDR1 SEHNR and CDR2 FQNEAQ (reference sequence). It was ten milliliters of peripheral blood that were drawn from each donor. Next came a second PCR, run for about 7 to 12 cycles, which used a sample-barcoded 5' primer along with a J-beta primer mix. In TCRdb, the 5' RACE reads were re-called with MiXCR into one record per CDR3 protein. The sample records about 1.8 million distinct CDR3 sequences, 49% being singletons. This record belongs to a study of blood T cells in healthy people across ages.

Material: blood. The rearrangement uses TRBV7-9 and TRBJ2-4; no reliable D call. The J call may not be correct, given that the DNA end is closer to TRBJ2-7. This TCR was recovered from a woman aged 40 to 49 in good health. The CDR3 DNA reads TGTGCCAGCAGCTTAGATTACGGCGCCGCCGAGCAGTACTTC. Its translation is CASSLDYGAAEQYF.